This record looks at one T cell receptor (beta chain) sequence and its context. Its cognate antigen is unknown. These data come from a study of Ad26.COV2.S vaccination and SARS-CoV-2 variants. Treatment noted: over 15 received Ad26.COV2.S at low or high dose, single or two shots; about 5 received placebo; per-sample allocation not given. Sampling occurred on day 63 after the first vaccine or placebo injection. The method was immunoSEQ multiplex PCR; TCRdb's version includes in-frame clones alone and lacks a portion of them. The sample contains around 450,000 clones, less than 95% of which appear only once. Germline CDR1 PRHDT, CDR2 FYEKMQ (reference sequence). The J segment lost 5 bases and the V segment lost 5 bases, leaving 7 bases of the junction unmatched. The CDR3 runs 14 residues. Study-wide points: Post-vaccination spike-specific CD8+ and CD4+ T cell responses reportedly had substantial breadth.

Sequencing was performed on peripheral blood, taken in a trial of Ad26.COV2.S vaccine versus placebo. The chain is built from TRBV13 and TRBJ2-5, with 8 bases lining up with TRBD1. The sequence derives from a person aged 18-65 years who received the Ad26.COV2.S COVID-19 vaccine or a placebo. For the CDR3, the DNA is TGTGCCAGCAGCCCGGACAGGGCAGGGGAGACCCAGTACTTC. Its protein product is CASSPDRAGETQYF.